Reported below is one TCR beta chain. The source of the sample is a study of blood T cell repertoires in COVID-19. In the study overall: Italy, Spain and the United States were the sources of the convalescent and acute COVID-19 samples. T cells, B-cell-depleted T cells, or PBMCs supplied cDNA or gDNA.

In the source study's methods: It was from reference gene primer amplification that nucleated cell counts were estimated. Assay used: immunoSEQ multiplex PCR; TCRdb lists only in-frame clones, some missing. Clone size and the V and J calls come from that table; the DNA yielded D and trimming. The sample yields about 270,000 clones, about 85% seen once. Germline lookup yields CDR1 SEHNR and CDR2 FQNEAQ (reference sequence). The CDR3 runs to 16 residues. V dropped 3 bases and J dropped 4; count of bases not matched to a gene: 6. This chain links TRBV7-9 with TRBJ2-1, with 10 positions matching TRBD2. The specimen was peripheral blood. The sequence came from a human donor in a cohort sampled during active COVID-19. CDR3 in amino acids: CASSLFLAGAYNEQFF. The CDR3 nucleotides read TGTGCCAGCAGCTTGTTCCTAGCGGGAGCGTACAATGAGCAGTTCTTC. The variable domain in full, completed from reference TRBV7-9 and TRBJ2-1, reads DTGVSQNPRHKITKRGQNVTFRCDPISEHNRLYWYRQTLGQGPEFLTYFQNEAQLEKSRLLSDRFSAERPKGSFSTLEIQRTEQGDSAMYLCASSLFLAGAYNEQFFGPGTRLTVL.